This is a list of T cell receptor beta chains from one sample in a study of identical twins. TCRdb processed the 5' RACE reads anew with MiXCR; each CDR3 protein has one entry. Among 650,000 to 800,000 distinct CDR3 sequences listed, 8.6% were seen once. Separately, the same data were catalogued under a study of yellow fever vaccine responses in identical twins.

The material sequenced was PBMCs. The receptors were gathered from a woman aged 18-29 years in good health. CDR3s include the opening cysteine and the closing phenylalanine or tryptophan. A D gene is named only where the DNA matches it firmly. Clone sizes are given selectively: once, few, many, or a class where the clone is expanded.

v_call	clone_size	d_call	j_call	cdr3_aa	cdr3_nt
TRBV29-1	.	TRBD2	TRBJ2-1	CSVPVGLARSSYNEQFF	TGCAGCGTCCCAGTGGGACTAGCTAGGAGCTCCTACAATGAGCAGTTCTTC
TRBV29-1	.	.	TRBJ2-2	CSVEDWPTGELFF	TGCAGCGTTGAAGATTGGCCGACCGGGGAGCTGTTTTTT
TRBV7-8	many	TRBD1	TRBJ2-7	CASSPRGQGGYEQYF	TGTGCCAGCAGCCCTAGGGGACAGGGGGGCTACGAGCAGTACTTC
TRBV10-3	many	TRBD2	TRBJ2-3	CAITREGTDTQYF	TGTGCCATCACCCGGGAGGGCACAGATACGCAGTATTTT
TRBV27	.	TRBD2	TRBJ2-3	CASSFIGSGVNTQYF	TGTGCCAGCAGTTTCATTGGTAGCGGGGTGAATACGCAGTATTTT
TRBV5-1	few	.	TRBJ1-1	CASSSEGVNTEAFF	TGCGCCAGCAGCTCGGAGGGGGTGAACACTGAAGCTTTCTTT
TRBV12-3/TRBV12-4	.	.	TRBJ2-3	CASSPNSGGGSTDTQYF	TGTGCCAGCAGCCCTAATTCAGGGGGGGGGAGCACAGATACGCAGTATTTT
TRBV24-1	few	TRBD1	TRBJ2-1	CATSEAGTGTNEQFF	TGTGCCACCAGTGAGGCCGGGACAGGAACCAATGAGCAGTTCTTC
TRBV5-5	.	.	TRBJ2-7	CASSLGPLWDEQYF	TGTGCCAGCAGCCTGGGGCCACTATGGGACGAGCAGTACTTC
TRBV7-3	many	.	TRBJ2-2	CASSYKNTGELFF	TGTGCCAGCAGTTATAAGAACACCGGGGAGCTGTTTTTT
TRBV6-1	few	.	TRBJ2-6	CASSEARRHSGANVLTF	TGTGCCAGCAGTGAAGCGCGACGGCACTCTGGGGCCAACGTCCTGACTTTC
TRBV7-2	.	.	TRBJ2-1	CASSYSPIQYNEQFF	TGTGCCAGCAGCTATTCCCCGATCCAATACAATGAGCAGTTCTTC
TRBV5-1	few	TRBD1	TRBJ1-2	CASRDTGGEGYTF	TGCGCCAGCAGGGATACAGGGGGAGAGGGCTACACCTTC
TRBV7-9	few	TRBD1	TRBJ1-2	CASSLTGTGDGYTF	TGTGCCAGCAGCCTCACCGGGACAGGGGATGGCTACACCTTC
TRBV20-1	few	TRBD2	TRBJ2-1	CSARGRENEQFF	TGCAGTGCTAGAGGGCGGGAGAATGAGCAGTTCTTC
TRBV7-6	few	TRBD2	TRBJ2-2	CASSPIAGGIDTGELFF	TGTGCCAGCAGCCCCATAGCGGGAGGAATAGACACCGGGGAGCTGTTTTTT
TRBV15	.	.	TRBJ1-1	CATSRATVPGHEAFF	TGTGCCACCAGCAGAGCGACAGTCCCAGGGCATGAAGCTTTCTTT
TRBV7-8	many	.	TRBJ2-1	CASTPASYNEQFF	TGTGCCAGCACCCCAGCCTCCTACAATGAGCAGTTCTTC
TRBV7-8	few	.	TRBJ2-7	CASSFFVGTYEQYF	TGTGCCAGCAGCTTTTTCGTGGGAACCTACGAGCAGTACTTC
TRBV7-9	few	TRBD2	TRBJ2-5	CASSHSGGAGQETQYF	TGTGCCAGCAGCCATAGCGGGGGGGCCGGACAAGAGACCCAGTACTTC
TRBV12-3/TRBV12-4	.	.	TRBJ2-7	CASRQTENYEQYF	TGTGCCAGCAGACAGACAGAAAACTACGAGCAGTACTTC
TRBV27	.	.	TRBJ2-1	CASSLWRGMTEQFF	TGTGCCAGCAGTTTATGGAGGGGAATGACTGAGCAGTTCTTC
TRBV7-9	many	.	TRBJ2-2	CASSFQQENGELFF	TGTGCCAGCAGCTTTCAACAGGAAAACGGGGAGCTGTTTTTT
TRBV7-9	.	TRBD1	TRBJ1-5	CASSPGTGAGSQPQHF	TGTGCCAGCAGCCCGGGGACAGGGGCTGGGAGCCAGCCCCAGCATTTT
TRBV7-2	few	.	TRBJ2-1	CASRQYPGQNEQFF	TGTGCCAGCAGACAATACCCAGGCCAGAATGAGCAGTTCTTC
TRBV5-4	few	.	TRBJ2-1	CAATFGLNLNNEQFF	TGTGCCGCTACCTTTGGGCTAAATCTTAACAATGAGCAGTTCTTC
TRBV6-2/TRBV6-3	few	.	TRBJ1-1	CASSYSSGREAFF	TGTGCCAGCAGTTACTCGAGCGGCCGGGAAGCTTTCTTT
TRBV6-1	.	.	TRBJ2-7	CASSPQGGTPLTYEQYF	TGTGCCAGCAGCCCCCAGGGGGGAACGCCTTTAACCTACGAGCAGTACTTC
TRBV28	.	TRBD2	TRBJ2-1	CASSSAGTSRSYNEQFF	TGTGCCAGCAGTTCCGCCGGGACTAGCAGATCCTACAATGAGCAGTTCTTC
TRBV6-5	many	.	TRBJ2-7	CASSYSATQAFYEQYF	TGTGCCAGCAGTTACTCTGCGACCCAGGCGTTCTACGAGCAGTACTTC
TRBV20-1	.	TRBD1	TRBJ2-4	CSARDRGQHAKNIQYF	TGCAGTGCTAGAGATCGGGGACAGCACGCCAAAAACATTCAGTACTTC
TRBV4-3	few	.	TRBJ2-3	CASSQDGLGTDTQYF	TGCGCCAGCAGCCAAGATGGTTTAGGCACAGATACGCAGTATTTT
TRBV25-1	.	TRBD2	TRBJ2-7	CASSVGGGLYEQYF	TGTGCCAGCAGTGTTGGGGGGGGATTATACGAGCAGTACTTC
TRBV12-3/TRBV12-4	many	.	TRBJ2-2	CASSSVTGELFF	TGTGCCAGCAGTTCAGTGACCGGGGAGCTGTTTTTT
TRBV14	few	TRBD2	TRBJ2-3	CASSQGGGARDTQYF	TGTGCCAGCAGCCAAGGCGGGGGGGCTAGAGATACGCAGTATTTT
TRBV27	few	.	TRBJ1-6	CASSLSQGSSPLHF	TGTGCCAGCAGTTTGTCACAGGGAAGTTCACCCCTCCACTTT
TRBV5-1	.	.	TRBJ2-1	CASSFLKGGAIGEQFF	TGCGCCAGCAGCTTTCTCAAAGGGGGGGCAATTGGGGAGCAGTTCTTC
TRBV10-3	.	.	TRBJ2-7	CATRTEGDKGEQYF	TGTGCCACCCGGACAGAGGGGGACAAGGGAGAGCAGTACTTC